This T cell receptor beta chain originates from a study of cytomegalovirus exposure and HLA in healthy donors. Study-level findings and limits: According to the study, around 180 TCR beta chains were cytomegalovirus-associated. Analysis was performed later, and it showed HLA-associated TCR beta chains to be more clonally expanded than equally common others.

Researchers ran the PCR with 60 Vbeta and 13 Jbeta primers. In the original processing: In a later analysis, 8.5 million to 14 million of 65 million to 90 million unique beta chains occurred in at least two donors. TCRdb's copy holds only in-frame clones and misses some; the assay was immunoSEQ multiplex PCR. That table supplies the V and J calls and clone size; D and trimming were determined from the DNA. This repertoire shows some 190,000 clones, under 9.5% found once; its top ten account for over 1%. V lost 4 bases to trimming and J lost 5 bases; unmatched junction nucleotides: 4. Germline-derived CDR1 and CDR2 are WNHNN and SYGVQD (reference sequence). The CDR3 is made up of 16 amino acids. This clone was seen a handful of times. Its antigen is undetermined.

The rearrangement uses TRBV10-1 and TRBJ2-3, with 15 positions matching TRBD2. The sequenced sample was PBMCs. The origin of this receptor is a woman aged 25 to 39 in good health and CMV-seropositive. The CDR3 DNA reads as TGCGCCAGCAGTGGAGGACTAGCGGGGGGGGGAGATACGCAGTATTTT. It yields the protein CASSGGLAGGGDTQYF.